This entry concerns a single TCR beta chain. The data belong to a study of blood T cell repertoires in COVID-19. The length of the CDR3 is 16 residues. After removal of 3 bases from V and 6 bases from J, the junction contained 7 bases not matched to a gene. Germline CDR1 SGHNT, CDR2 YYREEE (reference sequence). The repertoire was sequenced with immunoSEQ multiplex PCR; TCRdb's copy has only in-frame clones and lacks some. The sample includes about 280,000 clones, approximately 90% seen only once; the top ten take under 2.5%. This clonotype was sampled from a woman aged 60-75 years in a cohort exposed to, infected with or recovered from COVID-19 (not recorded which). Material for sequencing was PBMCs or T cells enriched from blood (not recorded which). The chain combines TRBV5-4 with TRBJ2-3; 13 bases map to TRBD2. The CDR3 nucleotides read TGTGCCAGCAGCTCGAGGACTAGCGGGAGAGCTGATACGCAGTATTTT. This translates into CASSSRTSGRADTQYF.